The rows below give T cell receptor beta chains drawn from one sample of a study of T cell responses to AZD1222 COVID-19 vaccine. Assay used: immunoSEQ multiplex PCR; TCRdb lists only in-frame clones, some missing. The sample includes approximately 150,000 clones, approximately 91% seen only once; the top ten take less than 2%. The source material was peripheral blood, sampled 28 days after the second AZD1222 dose. All receptors derive from an adult who received the AZD1222 COVID-19 vaccine. CDR3s include the opening cysteine and the closing phenylalanine or tryptophan. A D gene is named only where the DNA matches it firmly. Where a row states a size, it is once, few, many or the class of an expanded clone; other rows omit it.

len,j_gene,v_gene,d_gene,abundance,CDR3nt,CDR3aa
16,TRBJ1-3,TRBV27,.,.,TGTGCCAGCAGTTCCAGACACGTTAGCTCTGGAAACACCATATATTTT,CASSSRHVSSGNTIYF
14,TRBJ2-1,TRBV19,.,.,TGTGCCAGTACCCCGGGAAGCTCCTACAATGAGCAGTTCTTC,CASTPGSSYNEQFF
14,TRBJ2-7,TRBV30,.,.,TGTGCCTGGAGTCTCGGAGGGCTGGTCTACGAGCAGTACTTC,CAWSLGGLVYEQYF
15,TRBJ1-6,TRBV7-2,.,once,TGTGCCAGCATCCTCGCTGGGGCAACTAATTCACCCCTCCACTTT,CASILAGATNSPLHF
14,TRBJ2-1,TRBV7-9,TRBD1,.,TGTGCCAGCAGCTTGGGACAGGGGACCAATGAGCAGTTCTTC,CASSLGQGTNEQFF
15,TRBJ1-3,TRBV4-1,.,.,TGCGCCAGCAGCCAAGAACTGTCTTCTGGAAACACCATATATTTT,CASSQELSSGNTIYF
16,TRBJ2-1,TRBV7-3,TRBD2,few,TGTGCCAGCAGCTTAACTAGCGGGAGAGGGGTCGTTGAGCAGTTCTTC,CASSLTSGRGVVEQFF
15,TRBJ1-1,TRBV27,.,.,TGTGCCAGCAGTTTATATGGCCAGGGGAGGACTGAAGCTTTCTTT,CASSLYGQGRTEAFF
15,TRBJ1-1,TRBV24-1,.,.,TGTGCCACCAGTGATTTAAATCTCTTGAACACTGAAGCTTTCTTT,CATSDLNLLNTEAFF
13,TRBJ1-2,TRBV19,.,.,TGTGCCAGTAGCGACAGGTTGATCTATGGCTACACCTTC,CASSDRLIYGYTF
15,TRBJ2-5,TRBV6-5,.,.,TGTGCCAGCAGTTACTCGAACTCGCAACCTCGGACCCAGTACTTC,CASSYSNSQPRTQYF
13,TRBJ1-2,TRBV5-5,.,.,TGTGCCAGCAGCCAGGGCAGGAACTATGGCTACACCTTC,CASSQGRNYGYTF
16,TRBJ1-1,TRBV15,.,.,TGTGCCACCAGCAGAGATTCCGGACAGCCCAACACTGAAGCTTTCTTT,CATSRDSGQPNTEAFF
13,TRBJ1-1,TRBV10-3,.,once,TGTGCCATCAGTACTCGAGGGGACACTGAAGCTTTCTTT,CAISTRGDTEAFF
13,TRBJ1-2,TRBV7-9,.,.,TGTGCCAGCAGCCCTACTCTGGGCTATGGCTACACCTTC,CASSPTLGYGYTF
14,TRBJ1-1,TRBV7-8,.,.,TGTGCCAGCAGCCCCCAGGGACCGCACACTGAAGCTTTCTTT,CASSPQGPHTEAFF
13,TRBJ2-2,TRBV9,.,.,TGTGCCAGCAGCCAGTCGATCACCGGGGAGCTGTTTTTT,CASSQSITGELFF
13,TRBJ1-1,TRBV12-5,.,once,TGTGCTAGTGGTTTCAAGGGCAACACTGAAGCTTTCTTT,CASGFKGNTEAFF
13,TRBJ1-6,TRBV7-9,.,.,TGTGCCAGCAGCGTTCAGGGGAATTCACCCCTCCACTTT,CASSVQGNSPLHF
13,TRBJ1-1,TRBV18,.,.,TGTGCCAGCTCGCTTGACAGCAACACTGAAGCTTTCTTT,CASSLDSNTEAFF
17,TRBJ2-2,TRBV18,TRBD1,.,TGTGCCAGCTCACCACCCGGGACAGGGGCTGTCACCGGGGAGCTGTTTTTT,CASSPPGTGAVTGELFF
14,TRBJ2-3,TRBV15,TRBD2,.,TGTGCCACCAGCAGCGTCGGGGGGGCCGATACGCAGTATTTT,CATSSVGGADTQYF
16,TRBJ1-2,TRBV6-1,TRBD1,.,TGTGCCAGCAGTGGCCAGGGGGCAGCGAAACACTATGGCTACACCTTC,CASSGQGAAKHYGYTF
16,TRBJ1-6,TRBV19,TRBD1,.,TGTGCCAGTAGTACCACTCCGGGACAGGGGGTTTCACCCCTCCACTTT,CASSTTPGQGVSPLHF
17,TRBJ1-6,TRBV14,.,.,TGTGCCAGCAGCCAAGATGGGGGCTCTCGTAAGAATTCACCCCTCCACTTT,CASSQDGGSRKNSPLHF
14,TRBJ2-1,TRBV10-3,TRBD1,.,TGTGCCACCGCCGGGACAGGGGACTACAATGAGCAGTTCTTC,CATAGTGDYNEQFF
16,TRBJ2-1,TRBV6-5,.,.,TGTGCCAGCAGTTATAGGAGGTCGATCCGCTACAATGAGCAGTTCTTC,CASSYRRSIRYNEQFF
15,TRBJ1-1,TRBV11-1,TRBD1,.,TGTGCCAGCAGCCCCGGGACAGGGGGCGAAACTGAAGCTTTCTTT,CASSPGTGGETEAFF
15,TRBJ1-1,TRBV4-1,TRBD1,.,TGCGCCAGCAGCCAAGAAGGAGGGGGCAACACTGAAGCTTTCTTT,CASSQEGGGNTEAFF
18,TRBJ2-1,TRBV20-1,TRBD2,.,TGCAGTGCTAGTTCTAGCGGGAAAGTCCTTCGATCAGACAATGAGCAGTTCTTC,CSASSSGKVLRSDNEQFF
14,TRBJ1-2,TRBV7-2,TRBD1,once,TGTGCCAGCAGCTTCACCGGGACAGCATATGGCTACACCTTC,CASSFTGTAYGYTF
17,TRBJ1-4,TRBV27,TRBD1,.,TGTGCCAGCAGTTTCCGCGGCCCGACAGGGGGTACTGAAAAACTGTTTTTT,CASSFRGPTGGTEKLFF
13,TRBJ1-2,TRBV12-3/TRBV12-4,.,.,TGTGCCAGCAGTTCTTCCGTTCTCTATGGCTACACCTTC,CASSSSVLYGYTF
16,TRBJ1-3,TRBV3-1/TRBV3-2,.,.,TGTGCCAGCAGCGGGGGACCTCTAATCTCTGGAAACACCATATATTTT,CASSGGPLISGNTIYF
11,TRBJ1-1,TRBV7-6,.,.,TGTGCCAGCAGCAAGTCCGGGGAAGCTTTCTTT,CASSKSGEAFF
14,TRBJ1-1,TRBV4-1,.,.,TGCGCCAGCAGCCAGGGGCAAGGGGCCACTGAAGCTTTCTTT,CASSQGQGATEAFF
16,TRBJ1-1,TRBV14,.,.,TGTGCCAGCAGCCAAGAGACGGAACGCATGAACACTGAAGCTTTCTTT,CASSQETERMNTEAFF
15,TRBJ1-2,TRBV5-4,.,.,TGTGCCAGCAGCCCTCCGGGGGGGCCGGGCTATGGCTACACCTTC,CASSPPGGPGYGYTF
15,TRBJ2-3,TRBV5-1,.,once,TGCGCCAGCAGGCCCTTCCTGGGTTCGACAGATACGCAGTATTTT,CASRPFLGSTDTQYF
15,TRBJ2-7,TRBV9,.,.,TGTGCCAGCAGCGTAGCCCCTAGCGATGCCTACGAGCAGTACTTC,CASSVAPSDAYEQYF
12,TRBJ2-1,TRBV12-3/TRBV12-4,.,.,TGTGCCAGCAGTTCCCCCTACAATGAGCAGTTCTTC,CASSSPYNEQFF
16,TRBJ1-3,TRBV23-1,.,.,TGCGCCAGCAGTCCATCGGCCGTCGTAGGTGGAAACACCATATATTTT,CASSPSAVVGGNTIYF
14,TRBJ2-7,TRBV9,.,.,TGTGCCAGCAGCCCCAACCCGAGTGACCAGGGGTTGTACTTC,CASSPNPSDQGLYF
16,TRBJ1-1,TRBV5-6,TRBD1,.,TGTGCCAGCAGCTTGTACGGGACAGGGTTGAACACTGAAGCTTTCTTT,CASSLYGTGLNTEAFF